These T cell receptor beta chains were read from a single sample in a study of long-term antiretroviral therapy in people with HIV. Clones were sequenced by immunoSEQ multiplex PCR, and TCRdb holds only the in-frame ones, with some missing. The sample contains about 14,000 clones, 80% of which appear only once. This specimen consisted of unsorted PBMCs, obtained 3.2 years before starting antiretroviral therapy. The receptors were sampled from a man aged 35 to 55 with HIV. Each CDR3 is given with its conserved first and last residue. The order of the fields is clone size, V gene, J gene, D gene, CDR3 DNA, CDR3 protein. D genes are given only for firm matches. The size field is filled for only some rows; it gives once, few, many or a size class.

>few|TRBV6-5|TRBJ1-2|-
TGTGCCAGCAGCGGGTCCTCCTATGGCTACACCTTC
CASSGSSYGYTF
>-|TRBV5-6|TRBJ2-7|-
TGTGCCAGCAGCTTGCTAATCGGTTCCGAGCAGTACTTC
CASSLLIGSEQYF
>-|TRBV7-8|TRBJ1-1|-
TGTGCCAGCAGCTTAAGGGAGGGCAGGCCCGAAGCTTTCTTT
CASSLREGRPEAFF
>-|TRBV5-6|TRBJ2-3|TRBD1
TGTGCCAGCAGCCGGACAGGGATTGATACGCAGTATTTT
CASSRTGIDTQYF
>-|TRBV19|TRBJ1-5|-
TGTGCCAGTAGTATGCCCGGAGGTGGTCAGCCCCAGCATTTT
CASSMPGGGQPQHF
>-|TRBV11-2|TRBJ2-7|TRBD2
TGTGCCAGCAGCTTCGGGGGGGCCAACGAGCAGTACTTC
CASSFGGANEQYF
>-|TRBV5-5|TRBJ2-7|-
TGTGCCAGCAGCTTGGAGGATTCCTACGAGCAGTACTTC
CASSLEDSYEQYF
>-|TRBV7-3|TRBJ2-5|TRBD1
TGTGCCAGCAGCACGACAGGGGGCCGCCAGTACTTC
CASSTTGGRQYF
>once|TRBV5-4|TRBJ1-2|TRBD1
TGTGCCAGCAGCTTGGGACAGGGGGCGCCAACCGGGGGTGGCTACACCTTC
CASSLGQGAPTGGGYTF
>-|TRBV5-6|TRBJ2-7|-
TGTGCCAGCAGCTCCGTTCCCACAGCCTCGGGTAGATACGAGCAGTACTTC
CASSSVPTASGRYEQYF
>-|TRBV4-1|TRBJ2-7|TRBD1
TGCGCCAGCAGCCAGGGGATGGGACAGGGAGGTAACGAGCAGTACTTC
CASSQGMGQGGNEQYF
>-|TRBV6-6|TRBJ1-4|TRBD1
TGTGCCAGCAGCACTCCGGGACAGTTTAATGAAAAACTGTTTTTT
CASSTPGQFNEKLFF
>-|TRBV18|TRBJ1-3|-
TGTGCCAGCTCACCTTATCTCCTCCAGGGAGAGGCTGGAAACACCATATATTTT
CASSPYLLQGEAGNTIYF
>-|TRBV5-1|TRBJ1-3|TRBD1
TGCGCCAGCAGCGTTGGGACAGGCACCTCTGGAAACACCATATATTTT
CASSVGTGTSGNTIYF
>-|TRBV6-6|TRBJ1-6|-
TGTGCCAGCAGTGGGGGTAATTCACCCCTCCACTTT
CASSGGNSPLHF
>-|TRBV4-1|TRBJ1-1|-
TGCGCCAGCAGCCAAGTTTTCAAGACTGAAGCTTTCTTT
CASSQVFKTEAFF
>few|TRBV19|TRBJ1-1|-
TGTGCCAGTACCACTAACTGGGCGGGTAACACTGAAGCTTTCTTT
CASTTNWAGNTEAFF
>-|TRBV5-8|TRBJ2-7|-
TGTGCCAGCAGCCCCCAAGGGTTGGGTGAGCAGTACTTC
CASSPQGLGEQYF
>-|TRBV25-1|TRBJ2-1|-
TGTGCCAGCAGTGACGAGGTCCACAATGAGCAGTTCTTC
CASSDEVHNEQFF
>-|TRBV6-1|TRBJ2-7|-
TGTGCCAGCAGTGAAGCTTACACAGCGACCTACGAGCAGTACTTC
CASSEAYTATYEQYF
>-|TRBV6-5|TRBJ1-2|TRBD1
TGTGCCAGCAGTTACTCCGACAGGGGATATGGCTACACCTTC
CASSYSDRGYGYTF
>-|TRBV9|TRBJ1-3|-
TGTGCCAGCAGCGCCTATAGAGGGGGGGTGGGTGGAAACACCATATATTTT
CASSAYRGGVGGNTIYF
>-|TRBV6-1|TRBJ1-4|TRBD1
TGTGCCAGCAGTGATTGGACAGGGCCGGGGAGGGAAAAACTGTTTTTT
CASSDWTGPGREKLFF
>few|TRBV7-2|TRBJ2-7|-
TGTGCCAGCAGCTTAGCGGAGTTTGGGTACGAGCAGTACTTC
CASSLAEFGYEQYF
>-|TRBV18|TRBJ1-2|-
TGTGCCAGCTCACCCGGCAGAACCTCTAACTATGGCTACACCTTC
CASSPGRTSNYGYTF
>-|TRBV6-6|TRBJ1-3|TRBD1
TGTGCCAGCAGTGGCCGGGACAGGGGAAACACCATATATTTT
CASSGRDRGNTIYF
>-|TRBV7-8|TRBJ2-1|-
TGTGCCAGCAGCCCTCTCCGAACGGCATGGCAGGACGTTTACAATGAGCAGTTCTTC
CASSPLRTAWQDVYNEQFF
>-|TRBV30|TRBJ1-1|-
TGTGCCTGGAAGCGAAAAGGGGACACTGAAGCTTTCTTT
CAWKRKGDTEAFF
>-|TRBV2|TRBJ1-6|-
TGTGCCAGCAGTGAGTCGGCCACGGGGCTTTCACCCCTCCACTTT
CASSESATGLSPLHF
>-|TRBV18|TRBJ1-5|-
TGTGCCAGCTCATCAGGGGATCAGCCCCAGCATTTT
CASSSGDQPQHF
>once|TRBV9|TRBJ1-3|-
TGTGCCAGCAGCGCCCTTGGGGGCAGGAGTGGAAACACCATATATTTT
CASSALGGRSGNTIYF